This entry features one TCR beta chain sequence. Its antigen has not been determined. There are no base qualities to consult, and no much larger clone falls within one base. Using the deep immunoSEQ assay, TCR CDR3 regions were amplified from genomic DNA by multiplex PCR. Extracted genomic DNA from each cell subset was distributed evenly across all wells of several immunoSEQ 96-well plates, and each plate was treated as a replicate. For sorted subsets, each replicate PCR was loaded with approximately 0.2 ug genomic DNA, equivalent to about 30,000 T cell genomes. Purified libraries were measured with a Qubit 3.0 fluorometer, size-checked on a Bioanalyzer 2100, and measured again with the KAPA Library Quantification kit. Every immunoSEQ 96-well plate was sequenced on a dedicated single-read 150-cycle Illumina NextSeq 550 flow cell. As for the authors' bioinformatics: Because only junctional sequences without quality scores were contained in the immunoSEQ output, filtering matching that applied to full-length reads could not be performed. Sequences were annotated with PyIR, a Python wrapper for IgBLAST v1.9, and V/J genes and CDR3 were assigned using IMGT germline references. Any read was removed if the V/J assignment was weak (E-value above 1e-6), the CDR3 was missing, or the read contained stop codons, out-of-frame junctions, or ambiguous translated residues. V3J clonotypes were defined as sequences sharing the same inferred V gene, J gene, and CDR3 amino acid sequence. Percentage overlap between repertoires was computed as shared unique clonotypes divided by the size of the smaller repertoire. Richness of each repertoire was evaluated using RTK rarefaction, the Chao1 estimator, and Recon v2.1 estimates of unobserved clonotypes. For all TCRbeta clonotypes obtained by the gDNA method from four donors, generation probabilities were computed with OLGA. TCRdb stores this immuneACCESS table with in-frame sequences only. Part of the clones is absent; in the studies checked, under half of the shortfall reflects unresolved V genes, and no reason is known for the rest. The V and J calls and clone size are taken from that table; D and trimming were inferred from the DNA. This sample lists approximately 2,300,000 clones; 85% to 95% were detected once. Clones ranked in the top ten supply approximately 0.39% of the sample.

This sample was taken from a study of shared clonotypes between healthy human individuals (dated by TCRdb to about 2020). Concerning the study at large: A few men and two women, aged 18 to 49 years, made up the cohort. Per donor, leukapheresis produced somewhere between about 0.94 and 9.5 billion PBMCs. The study deeply sequenced blood TCR repertoires of about 5 healthy adults to estimate repertoire size and the extent of clonotype sharing between individuals. To increase sequencing depth and limit assay-specific biases, TCR repertoire library preparation and sequencing were carried out by different laboratories using diverse techniques. For each donor, CD4 naive and CD4 memory were each run on three plates, CD8 naive on two plates, and CD8 memory on one plate. Overall study results and their limits: Incomplete sequencing was indicated by rarefaction of sorted-subset datasets, despite the large sequencing depth. Based on pairwise subsampling, the degree of clonotype sharing among donors was expected to be affected by sequencing depth. Larger estimated clonotype richness was generally found for naive subsets than for memory subsets. When a few donors were compared, the shared fraction of clonotypes was roughly 5% for naive CD4, about 4% for naive CD8, 2% to 2.5% for memory CD4, and around 0.4% for memory CD8. Sampling was restricted to blood, and TCR repertoires in tissue are likely to differ from TCR repertoires in blood. Clonotypes shared by all four sorted-subset donors showed higher generation probabilities than non-shared clonotypes. The genetic and exposure-history diversity represented was limited by the small number of donors.

The donors were healthy, HIV-negative adults who had no recently reported acute infections or vaccinations. Every donor was a Caucasian adult residing in Nashville, Tennessee, USA. CD4+ T cells were enriched through magnetic negative selection, after which naive cells were positively selected on CD45RA and the remaining negative fraction served as the memory subset. After blood collection by leukapheresis, PBMCs were isolated using Ficoll-Histopaque density gradient centrifugation and then cryopreserved in the vapor phase of liquid nitrogen. Purity and quantity of every magnetically sorted T cell population were checked by analytical flow cytometry. From each sorted fraction, genomic DNA was isolated and quantified by UV absorbance on a Nanodrop 2000c. The specimen sequenced was naive CD4+ T cells from PBMCs. The cell subset or site label here, explained by the study, means: CD45RA+ positively selected. This sequence was found in a man between 18 and 29 years old in good health. Some clones in this sample may be carry-over from other donors' samples.

This receptor has the CDR3 CASSSLDLTYGYTF. The bases are TGTGCCAGCAGCAGTTTGGACCTGACCTATGGCTACACCTTC. The sequence links TRBV21-1 to TRBJ1-2. TRBV21-1 is a documented pseudogene. The CDR3 runs 14 residues from the cysteine to the phenylalanine. Kept here is only the CDR3 DNA, which spans 42 bases and is read in frame from base 1.